This TCR beta chain is drawn from a study of blood T cell repertoires in COVID-19. Study details: COVID-19 samples, acute and convalescent, were from the United States, Italy and Spain.

Only in-frame clones appear in the TCRdb table, and some are missing; sequencing was by immunoSEQ multiplex PCR. The table includes hundreds of thousands of clones, more than 85% detected once. Germline values: CDR1 MDHEN, CDR2 SYDVKM. The length of the CDR3 is 11 residues. V lost 2 bases and J lost 11, with 10 bases in between. The clonotype was recovered from a woman aged 45-65 years who had recovered from COVID-19. V and J are TRBV28 and TRBJ2-7; a possible D gene is TRBD1 (6 bases). Source material: PBMCs or T cells enriched from blood (not recorded which). The CDR3 spells CASSLGDTEYF. The CDR3 nucleotides are TGTGCCAGCAGTTTAGGGGACACGGAGTACTTC. The full variable domain, completed using reference TRBV28 and TRBJ2-7, is DVKVTQSSRYLVKRTGEKVFLECVQDMDHENMFWYRQDPGLGLRLIYFSYDVKMKEKGDIPEGYSVSREKKERFSLILESASTNQTSMYLCASSLGDTEYFGPGTRLTVT.